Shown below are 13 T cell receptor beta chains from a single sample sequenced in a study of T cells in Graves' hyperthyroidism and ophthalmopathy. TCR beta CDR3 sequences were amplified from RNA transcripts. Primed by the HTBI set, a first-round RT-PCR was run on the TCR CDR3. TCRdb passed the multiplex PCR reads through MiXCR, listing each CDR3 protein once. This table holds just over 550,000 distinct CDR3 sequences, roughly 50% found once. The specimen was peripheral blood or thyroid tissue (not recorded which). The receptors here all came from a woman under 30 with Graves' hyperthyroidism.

The CDR3 nucleotides read TGTGCCAGCAGCTCCTCCTCCCTAGCCTACGAGCAGTACTTC. Encoded protein: CASSSSSLAYEQYF. The genes are TRBV7-2 and TRBJ2-7; D uncertain. Germline V lookup: CDR1 SGHTA, CDR2 FQGNSA. The CDR3 covers 14 residues. V lost 4 bases to trimming and J lost 2 bases, with 12 bases between them.

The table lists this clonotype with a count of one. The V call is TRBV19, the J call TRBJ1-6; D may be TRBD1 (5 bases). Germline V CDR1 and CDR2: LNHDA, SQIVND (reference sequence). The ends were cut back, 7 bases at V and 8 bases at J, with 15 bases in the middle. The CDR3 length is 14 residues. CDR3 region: CASMEWGGDSPLHF. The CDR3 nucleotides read TGTGCCAGTATGGAGTGGGGAGGGGATTCACCCCTCCACTTT.

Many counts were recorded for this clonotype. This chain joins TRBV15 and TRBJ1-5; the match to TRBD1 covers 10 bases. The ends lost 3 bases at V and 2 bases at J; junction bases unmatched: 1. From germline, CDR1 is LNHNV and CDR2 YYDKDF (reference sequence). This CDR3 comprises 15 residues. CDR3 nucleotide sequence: TGTGCCACCAGCAGTGGACAGGGGGGCAATCAGCCCCAGCATTTT. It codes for CATSSGQGGNQPQHF. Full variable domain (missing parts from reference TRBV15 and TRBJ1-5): DAMVIQNPRYQVTQFGKPVTLSCSQTLNHNVMYWYQQKSSQAPKLLFHYYDKDFNNEADTPDNFQSRRPNTSFCFLDIRSPGLGDTAMYLCATSSGQGGNQPQHFGDGTRLSIL.

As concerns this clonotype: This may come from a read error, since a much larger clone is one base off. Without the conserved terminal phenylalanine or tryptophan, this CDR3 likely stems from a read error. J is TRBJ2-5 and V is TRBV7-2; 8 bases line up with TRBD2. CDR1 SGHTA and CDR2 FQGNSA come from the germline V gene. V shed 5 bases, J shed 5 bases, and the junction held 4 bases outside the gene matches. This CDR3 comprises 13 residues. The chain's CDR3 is CASSTSGWETQYL. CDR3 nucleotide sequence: TGTGCCAGCAGCACTAGCGGATGGGAGACCCAGTACCTC.

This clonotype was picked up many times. CDR3 sequence reads: CASSSARDTIYF. The CDR3 DNA reads as TGTGCCAGCAGCTCCGCCAGAGACACCATATATTTT. The J gene is TRBJ1-3, the V gene TRBV7-6, with D uncertain. This CDR3 has 12 residues. V dropped 4 bases and J dropped 8 bases, with 9 bases sitting between them. Germline loops: CDR1 SGHVS, CDR2 FNYEAQ. The whole variable domain, remainder taken from reference TRBV7-6 and TRBJ1-3, is GAGVSQSPRYKVTKRGQDVALRCDPISGHVSLYWYRQALGQGPEFLTYFNYEAQQDKSGLPNDRFSAERPEGSISTLTIQRTEQRDSAMYRCASSSARDTIYFGEGSWLTVV.

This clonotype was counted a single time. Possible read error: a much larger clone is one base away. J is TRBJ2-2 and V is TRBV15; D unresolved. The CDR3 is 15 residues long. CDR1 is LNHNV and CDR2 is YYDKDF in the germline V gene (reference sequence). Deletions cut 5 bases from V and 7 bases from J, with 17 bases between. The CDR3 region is CATSPTRRASGELFF. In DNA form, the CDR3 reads TGTGCCACCAGCCCTACTCGACGGGCAAGCGGGGAGCTGTTTTTT.

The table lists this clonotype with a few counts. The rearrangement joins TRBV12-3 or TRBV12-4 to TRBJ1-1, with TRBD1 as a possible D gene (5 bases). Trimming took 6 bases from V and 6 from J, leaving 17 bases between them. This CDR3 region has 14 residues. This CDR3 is CASRPRGRGPEAFF. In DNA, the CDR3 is TGTGCCAGCAGACCCCGCGGTAGGGGCCCTGAAGCTTTCTTT.

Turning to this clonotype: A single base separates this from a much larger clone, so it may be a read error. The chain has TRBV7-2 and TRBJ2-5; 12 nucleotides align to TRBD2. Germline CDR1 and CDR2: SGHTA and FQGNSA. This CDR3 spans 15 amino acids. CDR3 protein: CASSKRLAGEETRYF. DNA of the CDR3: TGTGCCAGCAGCAAGCGACTAGCGGGAGAAGAGACCCGGTACTTC.

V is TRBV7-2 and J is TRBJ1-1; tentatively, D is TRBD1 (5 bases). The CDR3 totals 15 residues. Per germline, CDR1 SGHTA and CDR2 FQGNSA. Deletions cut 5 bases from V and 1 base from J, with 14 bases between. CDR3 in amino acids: CASSTPTAPNTEAFF. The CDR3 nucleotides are TGTGCCAGCAGCACCCCGACAGCCCCGAACACTGAAGCTTTCTTT. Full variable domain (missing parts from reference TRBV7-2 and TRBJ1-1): GAGVSQSPSNKVTEKGKDVELRCDPISGHTALYWYRQSLGQGLEFLIYFQGNSAPDKSGLPSDRFSAERTGGSVSTLTIQRTQQEDSAVYLCASSTPTAPNTEAFFGQGTRLTVV.

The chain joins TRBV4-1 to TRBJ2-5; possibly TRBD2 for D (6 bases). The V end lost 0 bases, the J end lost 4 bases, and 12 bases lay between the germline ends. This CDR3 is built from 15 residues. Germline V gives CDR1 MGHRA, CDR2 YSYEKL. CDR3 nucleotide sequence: TGCGCCAGCAGCCAAGAAGCCGGGAGAGGAGAGACCCAGTACTTC. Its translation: CASSQEAGRGETQYF.

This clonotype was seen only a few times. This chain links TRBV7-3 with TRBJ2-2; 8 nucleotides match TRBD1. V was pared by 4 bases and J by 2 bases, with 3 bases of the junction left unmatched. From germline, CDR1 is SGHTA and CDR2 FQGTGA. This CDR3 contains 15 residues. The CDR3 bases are TGTGCCAGCAGCTCCGGACAGGGAAACACCGGGGAGCTGTTTTTT. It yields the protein CASSSGQGNTGELFF.

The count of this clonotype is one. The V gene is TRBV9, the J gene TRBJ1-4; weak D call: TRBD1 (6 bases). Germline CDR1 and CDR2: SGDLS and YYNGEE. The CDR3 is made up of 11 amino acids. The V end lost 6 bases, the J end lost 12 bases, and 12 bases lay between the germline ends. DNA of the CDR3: TGTGCCAGCAAAGGGACATTTCAACTGTTTTTT. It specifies CASKGTFQLFF. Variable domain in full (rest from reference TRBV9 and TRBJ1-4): DSGVTQTPKHLITATGQRVTLRCSPRSGDLSVYWYQQSLDQGLQFLIQYYNGEERAKGNILERFSAQQFPDLHSELNLSSLELGDSALYFCASKGTFQLFFGSGTQLSVL.

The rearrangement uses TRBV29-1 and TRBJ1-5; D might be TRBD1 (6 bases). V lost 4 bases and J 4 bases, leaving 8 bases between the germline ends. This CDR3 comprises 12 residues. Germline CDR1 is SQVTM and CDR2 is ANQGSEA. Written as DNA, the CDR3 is TGCAGCGTTGGCAGGGGAAATCAGCCCCAGCATTTT. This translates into CSVGRGNQPQHF.